These 19 T cell receptor beta chains were sequenced from one sample in a study of blood T cells in healthy people across ages. Using a J-beta primer mix together with a sample-barcoded 5' primer, a second PCR was run for roughly 6 to 12 cycles. TCRdb reprocessed the 5' RACE reads via MiXCR and lists one record per CDR3 protein. The repertoire has over 450,000 distinct CDR3 sequences, 24% of them found once; the top ten carry approximately 8.7%. These data were likewise used in another study, on T cells of mothers and their children.

The sequencing input was blood. The origin of the receptors is a boy under 18 in good health.

The table lists this clonotype with a few counts. The genes are TRBV28 and TRBJ1-4; 12 bases map to TRBD1. The V and J ends lost 6 bases and 7 bases, in that order; junction bases with no gene match: 9. This CDR3 is 16 amino acids long. Germline CDR1 MDHEN, CDR2 SYDVKM. CDR3 nucleotides: TGTGCCAGCAGCCGGGACAGGGGGCGCTTAGTTGAAAAACTGTTTTTT. Translating it yields CASSRDRGRLVEKLFF.

V usage is TRBV2 and J usage is TRBJ2-5, with 10 positions matching TRBD2. The J call may not be correct, given that the DNA end is closer to TRBJ2-1. Germline-derived CDR1 and CDR2 are SNHLY and FYNNEI. This CDR3 is built from 15 residues. For the CDR3, the DNA is TGTGCCAGCAGCTTCCCTAGCGGGAGCGGGAATGAGCAGTTCTTC. Its protein product is CASSFPSGSGNEQFF.

This clonotype occurred many times. The V call is TRBV7-8, the J call TRBJ2-5; TRBD2 matches 11 bases. In germline, CDR1 is SGHVS, CDR2 FQNEAQ. The CDR3 is made up of 15 amino acids. V shed 4 bases, J shed 1 base, and the junction held 2 bases outside the gene matches. CDR3 DNA: TGTGCCAGCAGCTCCGGGACTAGCGGCCAAGAGACCCAGTACTTC. Amino acids: CASSSGTSGQETQYF.

The rearrangement joins TRBV7-2 to TRBJ2-3, with TRBD2 matching over 10 bases. The CDR3 covers 20 residues. J lost 0 bases, V lost 0 bases, and 12 bases had no gene match. The germline gives CDR1 SGHTA, CDR2 FQGNSA. CDR3 amino acids: CASSLALAGESTSSTDTQYF. DNA for the CDR3: TGTGCCAGCAGCTTAGCTCTAGCGGGGGAATCTACTTCTAGCACAGATACGCAGTATTTT.

The genes are TRBV10-3 and TRBJ1-2; 8 bases map to TRBD1. V was clipped by 3 bases and J by 3 bases; unmatched bases: 3. This CDR3 is 14 amino acids long. In germline, CDR1 is ENHRY, CDR2 SYGVKD. CDR3 nucleotide sequence: TGTGCCATCAGTGACCGGACAGGGCACTATGGCTACACCTTC. Residues: CAISDRTGHYGYTF.

This clonotype occurred a few times. The rearrangement links TRBV9 to TRBJ1-3; maybe TRBD1 (6 bases). The germline V and J ends were trimmed by 5 bases and 4 bases, with 16 bases remaining between them. This CDR3 contains 15 residues. Germline V gene lookup returns CDR1 SGDLS and CDR2 YYNGEE. The CDR3 loop reads CASRGNMGAGNTIYF. The CDR3 bases are TGTGCCAGCAGGGGAAATATGGGGGCAGGAAACACCATATATTTT.

J is TRBJ1-1 and V is TRBV12-3 or TRBV12-4; D is ambiguous. The length of the CDR3 is 14 residues. The ends were cut back, 8 bases at V and 4 bases at J, with 17 bases in the middle. The CDR3 DNA is TGTGCCAGCGGCCTTGGCGGGCTCGGCACTGAAGCTTTCTTT. This encodes CASGLGGLGTEAFF.

The V and J genes are TRBV6-6 and TRBJ1-5; D ambiguous. V was clipped by 4 bases and J by 7 bases, with 11 bases between them. The CDR3 covers 13 residues. Germline loops: CDR1 MNHNY, CDR2 SVGAGI (reference sequence). The CDR3: CASSSGGYQPQHF. In nucleotides, the CDR3 is TGTGCCAGCAGTTCAGGAGGGTACCAGCCCCAGCATTTT.

The CDR3 loop is CAISETGGTDEKLFF. DNA for the CDR3: TGTGCCATCAGTGAGACAGGGGGTACGGATGAAAAACTGTTTTTT. The gene calls are TRBV10-3 and TRBJ1-4; 8 positions match TRBD1. J was trimmed by 6 bases and V by 2 bases; bases with no gene match: 5. The CDR3 has 15 amino acids. Germline CDR1 reads ENHRY; CDR2 reads SYGVKD.

The chain is built from TRBV7-2 and TRBJ2-5, with a possible D match to TRBD2 (5 bases). The CDR3 covers 13 residues. The V and J ends lost 8 bases and 4 bases respectively, with 14 bases between them. Germline CDR1 is SGHTA and CDR2 is FQGNSA. In DNA form, the CDR3 reads TGTGCCAGCGGAGGCAGTCCGCGAGAGACCCAGTACTTC. This encodes CASGGSPRETQYF.

This clonotype was seen only once. The J gene is TRBJ2-3, the V gene TRBV28, with 11 bases that match TRBD1. The length of the CDR3 is 16 residues. The junction had 5 bases not matched to a gene; V was cut back by 4 bases and J by 2 bases. Germline CDR1 reads MDHEN; CDR2 reads SYDVKM. CDR3 nucleotide sequence: TGTGCCAGCAGTTGGGACAGGGGGGTGAACACAGATACGCAGTATTTT. Translation gives CASSWDRGVNTDTQYF. The full variable domain, its missing parts supplied by reference TRBV28 and TRBJ2-3, is DVKVTQSSRYLVKRTGEKVFLECVQDMDHENMFWYRQDPGLGLRLIYFSYDVKMKEKGDIPEGYSVSREKKERFSLILESASTNQTSMYLCASSWDRGVNTDTQYFGPGTRLTVL.

Note on this clonotype: Its ends do not fully match the called genes, so a read error is possible. The chain joins TRBV9 to TRBJ2-3; 8 bases line up with TRBD1. Germline V gives CDR1 SGDLS, CDR2 YYNGEE. The length of the CDR3 is 15 residues. The CDR3 DNA sequence: TGTGCCAGCAGCGTAGAAGGGACAGGCACAGATGCGCAGTATTTT. As protein: CASSVEGTGTDAQYF.

This clonotype came up a few times. The chain is built from TRBV5-1 and TRBJ2-1, with TRBD2 identical over 8 bases. J lost 5 bases, V lost 0 bases, and 7 bases had no gene match. Germline CDR1 is SGHRS and CDR2 is YFSETQ. The CDR3 totals 16 residues. The CDR3 loop reads CASSLERGRQDNEQFF. The CDR3 DNA sequence: TGCGCCAGCAGCTTGGAGCGCGGGAGGCAGGACAATGAGCAGTTCTTC. Supplemented by reference TRBV5-1 and TRBJ2-1, the full variable domain reads KAGVTQTPRYLIKTRGQQVTLSCSPISGHRSVSWYQQTPGQGLQFLFEYFSETQRNKGNFPGRFSGRQFSNSRSEMNVSTLELGDSALYLCASSLERGRQDNEQFFGPGTRLTVL.

There are many counts of this clonotype. The chain couples TRBV4-1 to TRBJ2-7, with D uncertain. The V gene's germline CDR1 is MGHRA and CDR2 YSYEKL. The CDR3 has 14 residues. Trimming cost V 0 bases and J 4 bases, with 10 bases left between them. The CDR3 coding sequence is TGCGCCAGCAGCCAAGATAGGGCCTCATACGAGCAGTACTTC. It yields the protein CASSQDRASYEQYF.

This clonotype was recorded a few times. V and J are TRBV12-3 or TRBV12-4 and TRBJ1-3; D uncertain. The ends were cut back, 3 bases at V and 5 bases at J, with 8 bases in the middle. The CDR3 loop spans 13 amino acids. CDR3 nucleotides: TGTGCCAGCAGTTTGCCGGGGAGAAACACCATATATTTT. It is translated as CASSLPGRNTIYF.

The sample holds a few counts of this clonotype. This chain connects TRBV6-2 or TRBV6-3 to TRBJ1-1; the D is unclear. V lost 2 bases and J lost 1, with 8 bases in between. The germline gives CDR1 MNHEY, CDR2 SVGEGT. The CDR3 is made up of 14 amino acids. Written as DNA, the CDR3 is TGTGCCAGCAGTTACCAAAGTCAGAACACTGAAGCTTTCTTT. As protein: CASSYQSQNTEAFF.

The rearrangement uses TRBV3-1 and TRBJ1-1; D is unresolved. The CDR3 totals 17 residues. Germline V lookup: CDR1 LGHDT, CDR2 YNNKEL (reference sequence). The V gene lost 4 bases and the J gene lost 1 base, with 19 bases spanning the gap. The chain's CDR3 is CASSPLHSAEGNTEAFF. CDR3 nucleotide sequence: TGTGCCAGCAGCCCTTTACACTCAGCGGAGGGGAACACTGAAGCTTTCTTT.

The rearrangement links TRBV20-1 to TRBJ2-2; 13 bases are a match to TRBD2. Germline trimming cut 3 bases from V and 2 bases from J; bases unmatched to any gene: 3. CDR1 is DFQATT and CDR2 is SNEGSKA in the germline V gene (reference sequence). The CDR3 covers 16 residues. CDR3 sequence: CSASGLAGENTGELFF. The DNA of the CDR3 is TGCAGTGCTAGCGGACTAGCGGGGGAAAACACCGGGGAGCTGTTTTTT.

In the case of this clonotype: One junction end disagrees with the germline gene, perhaps due to a read error. The rearrangement links TRBV29-1 to TRBJ1-1, with unresolved D. The CDR3 is 13 residues long. CDR1 and CDR2 (germline): SQVTM, ANQGSEA. CDR3 residues: CSVMGKMNSEAFF. In DNA, the CDR3 is TGCAGCGTTATGGGCAAGATGAACTCTGAAGCTTTCTTT. The variable domain in full, with the rest retrieved from reference TRBV29-1 and TRBJ1-1, is SAVISQKPSRDICQRGTSLTIQCQVDSQVTMMFWYRQQPGQSLTLIATANQGSEATYESGFVIDKFPISRPNLTFSTLTVSNMSPEDSSIYLCSVMGKMNSEAFFGQGTRLTVV.